One sample yielded the 16 T cell receptor beta chains listed below, sequenced in a study of CD8 T cells in Susac syndrome. The RNA input was roughly 0.45 to 1 ug, and it was reverse transcribed with random hexamers. TCRdb recomputed calls from the immunoSEQ multiplex PCR reads with MiXCR, one row per CDR3 protein. Here the sample spans under 200,000 distinct CDR3 sequences, roughly 95% being singletons. Source material: CD4+ T cells from PBMCs. These receptors originate from a human donor in good health.

A few counts support this clonotype. The genes are TRBV27 and TRBJ2-2, with unresolved D. Germline CDR1 is MNHEY and CDR2 is SMNVEV (reference sequence). This CDR3 spans 12 amino acids. V was clipped by 4 bases and J by 5 bases, with 5 bases between them. CDR3 amino acids: CASSSSTGELFF. The CDR3 nucleotides read TGTGCCAGCAGTTCCTCGACCGGGGAGCTGTTTTTT.

V and J are TRBV5-1 and TRBJ2-2, with D uncertain. The V and J ends lost 3 bases and 6 bases respectively, with 9 bases between them. There are 13 residues in the CDR3. The germline gives CDR1 SGHRS, CDR2 YFSETQ. The CDR3 here is CASSSMLAGELFF. The DNA of the CDR3 is TGCGCCAGCAGCTCGATGTTGGCCGGGGAGCTGTTTTTT.

The chain employs TRBV5-4 and TRBJ2-2, with a weak D call TRBD1 (6 bases). Germline values: CDR1 SGHNT, CDR2 YYREEE (reference sequence). The CDR3 is 15 amino acids. V was cut by 0 bases and J by 1 base, with 7 bases left in between. The CDR3 nucleotides read TGTGCCAGCAGCTTGGCCAGGGGGAACACCGGGGAGCTGTTTTTT. It translates to CASSLARGNTGELFF. Full variable domain (missing parts from reference TRBV5-4 and TRBJ2-2): ETGVTQSPTHLIKTRGQQVTLRCSSQSGHNTVSWYQQALGQGPQFIFQYYREEENGRGNFPPRFSGLQFPNYSSELNVNALELDDSALYLCASSLARGNTGELFFGEGSRLTVL.

The genes are TRBV20-1 and TRBJ2-3; D remains ambiguous. The germline gives CDR1 DFQATT, CDR2 SNEGSKA (reference sequence). The CDR3 is 13 amino acids. The V and J ends lost 2 bases and 2 bases respectively, with 8 bases between them. The CDR3 loop is CSARTGYTDTQYF. In DNA, the CDR3 is TGCAGTGCTAGAACGGGCTACACAGATACGCAGTATTTT.

The chain carries TRBV3-1 and TRBJ1-1; 8 bases align to TRBD1. The CDR3 length is 13 residues. V shed 2 bases and J 6 bases; nucleotides not matched to a gene: 2. Per the germline V gene, CDR1 is LGHDT and CDR2 is YNNKEL (reference sequence). CDR3 DNA: TGTGCCAGCAGCCAATCCAGGGGGCCTGAAGCTTTCTTT. It codes for CASSQSRGPEAFF.

The J gene is TRBJ2-2, the V gene TRBV6-6; D gene uncertain. The CDR3 is made up of 13 amino acids. V gave up 3 bases and J gave up 5 bases, with 7 bases separating them. Germline loops: CDR1 MNHNY, CDR2 SVGAGI (reference sequence). CDR3 protein: CASSYTWTGELFF. The CDR3 DNA is TGTGCCAGCAGTTATACTTGGACCGGGGAGCTGTTTTTT.

This clonotype was found a few times. V usage is TRBV3-1 and J usage is TRBJ2-3; D is tentatively TRBD1 or TRBD2 (5 bases each). The CDR3 is 14 residues long. Germline V gene lookup returns CDR1 LGHDT and CDR2 YNNKEL (reference sequence). Trimming cost V 0 bases and J 2 bases, with 6 bases left between them. CDR3 DNA: TGTGCCAGCAGCCAAGAGGGACCCACAGATACGCAGTATTTT. Its protein is CASSQEGPTDTQYF.

This chain joins TRBV29-1 and TRBJ2-1, with unresolved D. The length of the CDR3 is 10 residues. The ends were cut back, 6 bases at V and 5 bases at J, with 5 bases in the middle. Germline CDR1 is SQVTM and CDR2 is ANQGSEA. The CDR3 DNA is TGCAGCGTCGCGGACAATGAGCAGTTCTTC. Its protein product is CSVADNEQFF.

This clonotype turned up a few times. The V call is TRBV18, the J call TRBJ2-1, with D possibly matching TRBD2 (5 bases). CDR1 is KGHSH and CDR2 is LQKENI in the germline V gene. Trimming pared 5 bases from V and 2 bases from J, leaving 7 bases between. CDR3 length: 13 residues. The CDR3 sequence: CASSTGTYNEQFF. The CDR3 DNA follows: TGTGCCAGCTCAACCGGGACCTACAATGAGCAGTTCTTC.

This rearrangement joins TRBV29-1 to TRBJ2-5; 9 bases are a match to TRBD2. The CDR3 length is 17 residues. Germline V gene lookup returns CDR1 SQVTM and CDR2 ANQGSEA. With 5 bases clipped from V and 2 bases from J, the junction kept 15 bases outside the gene matches. The CDR3 DNA sequence: TGCAGCGTTAGGCTAGCGGGAAAGACGACCCCACAAGAGACCCAGTACTTC. It yields the protein CSVRLAGKTTPQETQYF.

This chain connects TRBV29-1 to TRBJ2-2; a possible D gene is TRBD1 (6 bases). Trimming left V 6 bases short and J 6 bases short, with 14 bases between. Germline lookup yields CDR1 SQVTM and CDR2 ANQGSEA. The CDR3 runs 13 residues. The CDR3 nucleotides read TGCAGCGTGGAAAAGGGGGACGCCGGGGAGCTGTTTTTT. It specifies CSVEKGDAGELFF.

The chain has TRBV29-1 and TRBJ1-2; D may be TRBD1 (6 bases). V was pared by 6 bases and J by 8 bases, with 13 bases between. CDR3 length: 11 amino acids. CDR1 is SQVTM, CDR2 ANQGSEA, per germline. The CDR3 DNA follows: TGCAGCGTGTATCAGGGGTTAGGCTACACCTTC. It yields the protein CSVYQGLGYTF.

The rearrangement joins TRBV3-1 to TRBJ1-5; no reliable D call. In germline, CDR1 is LGHDT, CDR2 YNNKEL (reference sequence). Between the trimmed V and J ends, which lost 1 base and 0 bases, there was a span of 7 bases. The CDR3 is 15 amino acids. In DNA, the CDR3 is TGTGCCAGCAGCCAAGGGACGGATAGCAATCAGCCCCAGCATTTT. Protein: CASSQGTDSNQPQHF.

V and J are TRBV24-1 and TRBJ2-1, with a possible D match to TRBD2 (5 bases). Germline CDR1 is KGHDR and CDR2 is SFDVKD. The CDR3 consists of 13 residues. V gave up 10 bases and J gave up 3 bases, with 12 bases separating them. This chain's CDR3 is CATDSGIYNEQFF. DNA of the CDR3: TGTGCCACGGACTCGGGGATCTACAATGAGCAGTTCTTC.

This chain connects TRBV20-1 to TRBJ2-3; either TRBD1 or TRBD2 may fit D (5 bases each). The germline V gene encodes CDR1 DFQATT and CDR2 SNEGSKA (reference sequence). This CDR3 has 15 amino acids. Trimming shortened V by 6 bases and J by 4 bases, and 20 bases separated the two germline ends. The CDR3 DNA is TGCAGTGCGGGGGACGGTCGGTCTAAACCAGATACGCAGTATTTT. Translating it yields CSAGDGRSKPDTQYF.

The chain uses TRBV5-4 and TRBJ2-7; a weak D match, TRBD2 (6 bases). The CDR3 length is 14 residues. Trimming removed 0 bases at V and 4 bases at J, with 11 bases between. Germline CDR1 and CDR2: SGHNT and YYREEE (reference sequence). Here the CDR3 DNA reads TGTGCCAGCAGCTTGGGACTAGAGAGATACGAGCAGTACGTC. Translating gives CASSLGLERYEQYV.